What follows are 28 T cell receptor beta chains derived from one specimen sequenced in a study of CD8+ T cells in alopecia areata. Markers including CD4, CD8alpha, NKG2D and NKG2ACE guided sorting of pooled cutaneous lymph node cells. Extracted from the samples, RNA was reverse transcribed into cDNA to serve as the sequencing template. Clones were read by immunoSEQ multiplex PCR, and TCRdb kept only the in-frame ones, dropping some. This sample comprises some 6,500 clones, none seen once only. Sequencing used CD8+ T cells sorted from a lymph node. Receptor source: a C3H/HeJ mouse with alopecia areata. The strain bears MHC haplotype H2-k.

There are many counts of this clone. Mouse names are used for the genes. The read ends 4 residues early relative to the CDR3; the germline J gene fills the gap. The chain is built from TRBV16 and TRBJ2-3; 9 nucleotides match TRBD2. Looked up from germline, CDR1 is SGHSA and CDR2 is FRNQAP. V lost 1 base to trimming and J lost 0 bases; unmatched junction nucleotides: 5. CDR3 length equals 17 residues. The sequenced part of the CDR3 DNA is TGTGCAAGCAGCTTAGGCGACTGGGGGTCTAGTGCAGAA. It specifies CASSLGDWGSSAE. The whole CDR3 protein is CASSLGDWGSSAETLYF.

This clone was detected ten times or more. Gene names are the mouse ones. The CDR3 loop reads CASSLEGTGGGQNTLYF. The CDR3 bases that were read are TGTGCAAGCAGCTTAGAAGGGACAGGGGGGGGTCAAAAC. This chain connects TRBV16 to TRBJ2-4; 11 bases align to TRBD1. The read stops 4 residues short of the end of the CDR3; the missing end is completed from the germline J gene. CDR1 and CDR2 from the germline V gene are SGHSA and FRNQAP. There are 17 residues in the CDR3. V was pared by 0 bases and J by 1 base, with 3 bases of the junction left unmatched.

This clone was detected many times. Genes here carry mouse names. The read is 4 residues too short to cover the CDR3 end, so that end is filled in from the germline J gene. The identical CDR3 is also encoded by other nucleotide sequences in the sample. The V gene is TRBV13-3, the J gene TRBJ2-4; tentative D call: TRBD1 (5 bases). The CDR3 totals 14 residues. Trimming took off 2 bases at V and 3 bases at J, with 10 bases between the two ends. Per the germline V gene, CDR1 is NNHDY and CDR2 is SYVADS. The covered CDR3 bases are TGTGCCAGCAGTGACAGGGATAGCCAAAAC. Encoded protein: CASSDRDSQN. The whole CDR3 sequence is CASSDRDSQNTLYF.

This clone was seen a few times. Gene labels here are mouse ones. The read ends 4 residues shy of where the CDR3 ends; the end is completed using the germline J gene. V usage is TRBV19 and J usage is TRBJ2-7; 9 bases agree with TRBD1. The CDR3 is 15 amino acids. Germline lookup yields CDR1 FNHDT and CDR2 SITEND (reference sequence). V gave up 2 bases and J gave up 3 bases; unmatched junction bases: 6. The DNA read from the CDR3 is TGTGCCAGCAGTATTGGTGACAGGGGGGACTAT. It encodes CASSIGDRGDY. The whole CDR3 sequence is CASSIGDRGDYEQYF.

In the case of this clone: Mouse names are used for the genes. The CDR3 end falls 4 residues outside the read, so it is completed with the germline J gene. The chain has TRBV31 and TRBJ2-5, with 8 bases aligning to TRBD2. The CDR3 is made up of 14 amino acids. Germline CDR1 is GKSSPN and CDR2 is SITVG. CDR3 DNA (partial): TGTGCCTGGAGTCTTTTGGGGGGGGATGAC. It yields the protein CAWSLLGGDD. The whole CDR3 is CAWSLLGGDDTQYF.

This clone was found many times. The gene names given are mouse names. The sequenced fragment ends 4 residues before the CDR3 boundary, so the rest is inferred from the germline J gene. V gene TRBV31 combines with J gene TRBJ2-5; 14 bases are shared with TRBD2. The CDR3 is made up of 16 amino acids. Germline lookup yields CDR1 GKSSPN and CDR2 SITVG. The CDR3 reads CAWSLGTGGARDTQYF. The sequenced CDR3 bases are TGTGCCTGGAGTCTAGGGACTGGGGGGGCGCGTGAC.

There are a few counts of this clone. Gene names and germline match the mouse. The missing CDR3 end, 4 residues past where the read stops, is filled in from the germline J gene. The J gene is TRBJ1-1, the V gene TRBV13-2; the match to TRBD1 covers 8 bases. The CDR3 contains 12 residues. Germline V gene lookup returns CDR1 NNHNN and CDR2 SYGAGS (reference sequence). V trimming: 6 bases; J trimming: 4 bases; junction bases outside the gene matches: 2. The covered CDR3 bases are TGTGCCAGCGTCGACAGGGGCACA. Protein: CASVDRGT. From start to end, the CDR3 is CASVDRGTEVFF.

This clone was seen ten or more times. Gene names are the mouse ones. The read is 4 residues too short to cover the CDR3 end, so that end is filled in from the germline J gene. The chain employs TRBV1 and TRBJ1-1; the match to TRBD1 covers 9 bases. The trim removed 1 base at V and 1 base at J, leaving 4 bases unmatched. Germline V gene data show CDR1 as NSQYPW and CDR2 as LRSPGD (reference sequence). There are 16 residues in the CDR3. This chain's CDR3 is CTCSAVKQGANTEVFF. The sequenced CDR3 bases are TGCACCTGCAGTGCAGTAAAACAGGGGGCGAACACA.

Judged by abundance, this clone is medium-sized. Germline and genes: mouse. The observed sequence ends 4 residues before the CDR3 terminus, with the missing tail filled in from the germline J gene. The V and J genes are TRBV2 and TRBJ1-1, with unresolved D. With 0 bases removed from V and 1 base from J, the gap between germline ends came to 3 bases. Germline loops: CDR1 LGHNA, CDR2 YSYQKL. This CDR3 is 13 amino acids long. The CDR3: CASSQDWNTEVFF. The DNA read from the CDR3 is TGTGCCAGCAGCCAAGATTGGAACACA. Together with reference TRBV2 and TRBJ1-1, the CDR3 gives the full variable domain: DPKIIQKPKYLVAVTGSEKILICEQYLGHNAMYWYRQSAKKPLEFMFSYSYQKLMDNQTASSRFQPQSSKKNHLDLQITALKPDDSATYFCASSQDWNTEVFFGKGTRLTVV.

This clone came up many times. Mouse germline and gene names are used. The missing CDR3 end, 4 residues past where the read stops, is filled in from the germline J gene. The gene calls are TRBV19 and TRBJ1-1; 7 bases fit TRBD1. The CDR3 runs 14 residues. CDR1 is FNHDT and CDR2 is SITEND in the germline V gene (reference sequence). CDR3 region: CASSIAQGRTEVFF. Partial CDR3 DNA: TGTGCCAGCAGTATAGCACAGGGGAGGACA.

There are many counts of this clone. Any gene name here is a mouse gene name. The read comes to an end 4 residues before the CDR3 does, leaving the germline J gene to fill in the end. The chain links TRBV1 to TRBJ1-2, with 8 bases that match TRBD1. Per germline, CDR1 NSQYPW and CDR2 LRSPGD (reference sequence). CDR3 size: 15 residues. CDR3 DNA, as far as it was read: TGCACCTGCAGTGCAGATATGAGACAGGGGTCC. This translates into CTCSADMRQGS. The CDR3 in full is CTCSADMRQGSDYTF.

In this sample, this clone turned up many times. Germline and genes: mouse. CDR3 region: CASSQGGGNTEVFF. Incomplete CDR3 DNA: TGTGCCAGCAGCCAAGGGGGGGGGAACACA. The chain has TRBV5 and TRBJ1-1; a possible D gene is TRBD1 (5 bases). The observed sequence ends 4 residues before the CDR3 terminus, with the missing tail filled in from the germline J gene. The CDR3 extends over 14 amino acids. Germline CDR1 is LGHNA and CDR2 is YNLKQL (reference sequence). V lost 1 base and J 1 base, leaving 7 bases between the germline ends.

This clone was counted many times. Gene names and germline match the mouse. Here the CDR3 reads CAWSLNKNTEVFF. The sequenced CDR3 bases are TGTGCCTGGAGTCTAAACAAAAACACA. This rearrangement joins TRBV31 to TRBJ1-1; no clear D. The read ends 4 residues shy of where the CDR3 ends; the end is completed using the germline J gene. The CDR3 is 13 amino acids. V lost 0 bases to trimming and J lost 1 base, with 6 bases between them. The germline V gene has CDR1 GKSSPN and CDR2 SITVG.

There are many counts of this clone. Gene names and germline refer to mouse. The read gets to within 4 residues of the CDR3 end, and the germline J gene fills in the rest. The chain employs TRBV13-2 and TRBJ2-2; a weak D match, TRBD1 (6 bases). The CDR3 spans 13 residues. The germline V gene encodes CDR1 NNHNN and CDR2 SYGAGS (reference sequence). The V end lost 9 bases, the J end lost 0 bases, and 9 bases lay between the germline ends. CDR3 bases read: TGTGCCACCGGGACACCAAACACCGGG. It yields the protein CATGTPNTG. The whole CDR3 protein is CATGTPNTGQLYF.

This clone appeared many times. Gene names denote mouse genes. The CDR3 goes on 4 residues after the read ends, and that part is filled in from the germline J gene. V usage is TRBV1 and J usage is TRBJ2-5, with 12 nucleotides matching TRBD1. This CDR3 contains 16 residues. Germline V lookup: CDR1 NSQYPW, CDR2 LRSPGD (reference sequence). The CDR3 bases that were read are TGCACCTGCAGTCCGGGACAGGGGGCAGAAAGGGAC. Its protein is CTCSPGQGAERD. The entire CDR3 is CTCSPGQGAERDTQYF.

Ten or more counts support this clone. Genes and germline are mouse. The CDR3 end falls 4 residues outside the read, so it is completed with the germline J gene. The chain uses TRBV13-1 and TRBJ2-4, with a weak D call TRBD1 (6 bases). Per germline, CDR1 NSHNY and CDR2 SYGAGN. CDR3 size: 12 residues. Between the trimmed V and J ends, which lost 7 bases and 0 bases, there was a span of 6 bases. CDR3 DNA, as far as it was read: TGTGCCAGCCAGGGGAGTCAAAAC. This gives the protein CASQGSQN. The full CDR3 is CASQGSQNTLYF.

This clone was counted at least ten times. Gene names denote mouse genes. From the germline J gene comes the end of the CDR3, since the read stops 4 residues before it. V gene TRBV13-1 combines with J gene TRBJ2-5, with D maybe TRBD2 (5 bases). CDR3 length: 14 residues. The V and J ends lost 0 bases and 2 bases respectively, with 7 bases between them. CDR1 is NSHNY and CDR2 is SYGAGN in the germline V gene. CDR3: CASSDGGVQDTQYF. The CDR3 DNA, read in part, is TGTGCCAGCAGTGATGGTGGGGTCCAAGAC.

This clone is labeled medium-sized. The gene names given are mouse names. The read terminates 4 residues ahead of where the CDR3 ends, so the germline J gene completes it. The chain couples TRBV16 to TRBJ1-2; D ambiguous. The CDR3 loop spans 13 amino acids. Between the trimmed V and J ends, which lost 5 bases and 0 bases, there was a span of 7 bases. Germline V gene sequence: CDR1 SGHSA, CDR2 FRNQAP. CDR3 DNA (partial): TGTGCAAGCAGCCCGACAACAAACTCC. Translation gives CASSPTTNS. The entire CDR3 is CASSPTTNSDYTF.

At least ten counts were recorded for this clone. Gene names denote mouse genes. Sequencing ends 4 residues short of the CDR3 end; the germline J gene provides the rest. The V gene is TRBV13-3, the J gene TRBJ2-5; TRBD2 agrees at 8 bases. CDR1 and CDR2 (germline): NNHDY, SYVADS. This CDR3 spans 13 amino acids. The CDR3 region is CASSVYWGDTQYF. Incomplete CDR3 DNA: TGTGCCAGCAGTGTCTACTGGGGGGAC.

This clone showed up many times. Here the gene names and germline are mouse. From the germline J gene comes the end of the CDR3, since the read stops 4 residues before it. The chain has TRBV14 and TRBJ2-7; TRBD2 matches 11 bases. In germline, CDR1 is SGHDT, CDR2 FRDEAV. This CDR3 spans 14 amino acids. Partial CDR3 DNA: TGTGCCAGCAGTTTGGGGGACTGGGGGTAT. This codes for CASSLGDWGY. The entire CDR3 protein is CASSLGDWGYEQYF.

Ten or more counts support this clone. Gene names and germline match the mouse. The CDR3 end is not reached by the read, which stops 4 residues before it; the germline J gene fills it in. The rearrangement links TRBV5 to TRBJ1-1; D possibly corresponds to TRBD1 (6 bases). Trimming stripped 0 bases from V and 4 bases from J, with 12 bases between. The CDR3 covers 15 residues. The germline V gene encodes CDR1 LGHNA and CDR2 YNLKQL (reference sequence). This CDR3 reads CASSQEVQGGTEVFF. Partial CDR3 DNA: TGTGCCAGCAGCCAAGAAGTACAGGGTGGCACA.

This clone appeared a few times. Genes and germline come from the mouse. The CDR3 goes on 4 residues after the read ends, and that part is filled in from the germline J gene. This sequence joins TRBV13-2 and TRBJ2-1; 8 nucleotides agree with TRBD2. J lost 0 bases, V lost 5 bases, and 1 base had no gene match. The CDR3 length is 14 residues. CDR1 NNHNN and CDR2 SYGAGS come from the germline V gene (reference sequence). The CDR3 sequence is CASGDWVNYAEQFF. The covered CDR3 bases are TGTGCCAGCGGGGACTGGGTTAACTATGCT.

Concerning this clone itself: Any gene name here is a mouse gene name. The read is 4 residues too short to cover the CDR3 end, so that end is filled in from the germline J gene. This rearrangement joins TRBV13-3 to TRBJ2-1; the match to TRBD1 covers 8 bases. V lost 1 base and J lost 2; bases outside the gene matches: 8. The CDR3 extends over 17 amino acids. Germline V gene lookup returns CDR1 NNHDY and CDR2 SYVADS. The CDR3 loop reads CASSDWQGATDYAEQFF. The CDR3 bases that were read are TGTGCCAGCAGTGATTGGCAGGGGGCGACGGACTATGCT.

By proportion, this clone is medium-sized. All gene names here are mouse names. CDR3 DNA, as far as it was read: TGTGCCAGCGGAGACTGGGGGGTCAGTGCAGAA. Its translation: CASGDWGVSAE. The entire CDR3 protein reads CASGDWGVSAETLYF. The chain carries TRBV13-2 and TRBJ2-3, with 10 bases identical to TRBD2. With the read ending 4 residues before the CDR3 end, the germline J gene is used to fill in that end. The germline V gene has CDR1 NNHNN and CDR2 SYGAGS (reference sequence). The CDR3 has 15 amino acids. V was pared by 5 bases and J by 0 bases, with 3 bases of the junction left unmatched.

This clone was detected many times. Gene names follow the mouse nomenclature. The CDR3 extends 4 residues past the end of the read, so its final part is completed from the germline J gene. The chain recombines TRBV1 with TRBJ2-1; 8 nucleotides agree with TRBD2. The ends lost 1 base at V and 4 bases at J; junction bases unmatched: 6. CDR3 length equals 16 residues. Germline V gene data show CDR1 as NSQYPW and CDR2 as LRSPGD (reference sequence). The CDR3 loop reads CTCSAVPWGVYAEQFF. Partial CDR3 DNA: TGCACCTGCAGTGCAGTTCCCTGGGGGGTTTATGCT.

Turning to this clone: The genes are named according to mouse. The DNA read from the CDR3 is TGCACCTGCAGTGCAGATCGAGGACAGGAATATGCT. Translated, it gives CTCSADRGQEYA. Given in full, the CDR3 is CTCSADRGQEYAEQFF. The V gene is TRBV1, the J gene TRBJ2-1; 7 bases agree with TRBD1. The DNA ends 4 residues before the CDR3 does, and the rest of the CDR3 is filled in from the germline J gene. Germline CDR1 and CDR2: NSQYPW and LRSPGD (reference sequence). V gave up 0 bases and J gave up 4 bases; unmatched junction bases: 6. CDR3 size: 16 residues.

The sample holds many counts of this clone. The gene symbols are mouse symbols. The read ends 4 residues before the CDR3 terminus; that terminus is restored from the germline J gene. The chain carries TRBV16 and TRBJ2-7, with TRBD1 matching 8 bases. Per germline, CDR1 SGHSA and CDR2 FRNQAP. The CDR3 has 15 residues. The sequenced part of the CDR3 DNA is TGTGCAAGCAGCTTCTTCAGGGGGCGCGATTAT. Residues: CASSFFRGRDY. The full CDR3 reads CASSFFRGRDYEQYF.

This clone was counted between two and nine times. All gene names here are mouse names. Read data end 4 residues before the CDR3 end; the end is taken from the germline J gene. The chain combines TRBV13-3 with TRBJ2-1; 10 positions agree with TRBD2. V was pared by 2 bases and J by 4 bases, with 3 bases of the junction left unmatched. Germline lookup yields CDR1 NNHDY and CDR2 SYVADS. This CDR3 spans 15 amino acids. The CDR3 bases that were read are TGTGCCAGCAGTGAGACTGGGGGGATGTATGCT. This gives the protein CASSETGGMYA. The full-length CDR3 reads as CASSETGGMYAEQFF.